The 22 T cell receptor beta chains listed next were all sequenced from one sample in a study of blood T cell repertoires in COVID-19. The repertoire was sequenced with immunoSEQ multiplex PCR; TCRdb's copy has only in-frame clones and lacks some. The sample has 73,000 or so clones, around 92% seen once. The sequencing sample was made of peripheral blood. Receptors originate from a human donor with active COVID-19. The donor label of this sample is uncertain.

The genes are TRBV27 and TRBJ1-2, with 8 bases identical to TRBD1. This CDR3 is built from 13 residues. V shed 5 bases and J 7 bases; nucleotides not matched to a gene: 6. Germline V gene lookup returns CDR1 MNHEY and CDR2 SMNVEV (reference sequence). The CDR3 sequence: CASSPRGHGGYTF. CDR3 coding DNA: TGTGCCAGCAGTCCCAGGGGGCACGGTGGCTACACCTTC.

V and J are TRBV10-3 and TRBJ2-1; 10 bases line up with TRBD1. V gave up 0 bases and J gave up 5 bases; unmatched junction bases: 4. Germline V gene data show CDR1 as ENHRY and CDR2 as SYGVKD. The CDR3 runs 16 residues. The DNA of the CDR3 is TGTGCCATCAGTGAGTCGCGGGACAGGGGAAACAATGAGCAGTTCTTC. Residues: CAISESRDRGNNEQFF.

This clone came up a few times. V is TRBV28 and J is TRBJ1-1, with TRBD1 identical over 9 bases. Per the germline V gene, CDR1 is MDHEN and CDR2 is SYDVKM. Germline trimming cut 5 bases from V and 8 bases from J; bases unmatched to any gene: 6. This CDR3 has 13 residues. The CDR3, as DNA: TGTGCCAGCAGTCGGTGGGACAGGGACGAAGCTTTCTTT. Translation gives CASSRWDRDEAFF. Full variable domain (remainder filled in from reference TRBV28 and TRBJ1-1): DVKVTQSSRYLVKRTGEKVFLECVQDMDHENMFWYRQDPGLGLRLIYFSYDVKMKEKGDIPEGYSVSREKKERFSLILESASTNQTSMYLCASSRWDRDEAFFGQGTRLTVV.

The chain carries TRBV28 and TRBJ1-1, with 11 positions matching TRBD1. Germline V gives CDR1 MDHEN, CDR2 SYDVKM. The junction had 6 bases not matched to a gene; V was cut back by 6 bases and J by 0 bases. The CDR3 has 16 residues. The DNA of the CDR3 is TGTGCCAGCAGGAAATCGGACAGGGGGCTGAACACTGAAGCTTTCTTT. Protein: CASRKSDRGLNTEAFF.

The rearrangement uses TRBV2 and TRBJ2-7, with TRBD1 identical over 9 bases. CDR1 and CDR2 (germline): SNHLY, FYNNEI. The V segment lost 6 bases and the J segment 1 base; nucleotides outside the gene matches: 4. The CDR3 is made up of 14 amino acids. CDR3 amino acids: CASRPGQGSYEQYF. CDR3 nucleotide sequence: TGTGCCAGCAGGCCGGGACAGGGATCCTACGAGCAGTACTTC.

The chain's CDR3 is CASSLATSGRAGFF. The CDR3 nucleotides read TGTGCCAGCAGCTTGGCGACTAGCGGGAGGGCCGGGTTCTTC. The chain recombines TRBV7-2 with TRBJ2-1, with 14 bases matching TRBD2. CDR3 length equals 14 residues. Per germline, CDR1 SGHTA and CDR2 FQGNSA. The V segment lost 3 bases and the J segment 15 bases; nucleotides outside the gene matches: 7.

The chain links TRBV24-1 to TRBJ2-3; D gene unclear. Trimming removed 4 bases at V and 2 bases at J, with 9 bases between. CDR1 is KGHDR and CDR2 is SFDVKD in the germline V gene. The CDR3 sequence is 14 residues long. The CDR3: CATSEPTATDTQYF. The CDR3 coding sequence is TGTGCCACCAGTGAGCCGACTGCCACAGATACGCAGTATTTT.

The chain combines TRBV6-5 with TRBJ2-1, with no clear D. Trimming left V 0 bases short and J 10 bases short, with 13 bases between. Germline CDR1 reads MNHEY; CDR2 reads SVGAGI. The CDR3 loop spans 14 amino acids. Written as DNA, the CDR3 is TGTGCCAGCAGTTACTCCGGCGGCTCCTTGGAGCAGTTCTTC. Encoded protein: CASSYSGGSLEQFF.

In its sample, this clone was seen once. This sequence joins TRBV19 and TRBJ1-3, with D hard to call. V was shortened by 5 bases and J by 0 bases, with 14 bases between the two germline ends. CDR3 size: 16 residues. Germline CDR1 and CDR2: LNHDA and SQIVND (reference sequence). DNA of the CDR3: TGTGCCAGTAGTGCGCCACCCATGAGCTCTGGAAACACCATATATTTT. It is translated as CASSAPPMSSGNTIYF.

The chain carries TRBV7-6 and TRBJ2-5; 11 nucleotides line up with TRBD2. Germline V gene data show CDR1 as SGHVS and CDR2 as FNYEAQ. V gave up 3 bases and J gave up 5 bases; unmatched junction bases: 8. This CDR3 has 16 residues. The CDR3, as DNA: TGTGCCAGCAGCTTGGTCGGGACTAGCGGCCCGGAGACCCAGTACTTC. It yields the protein CASSLVGTSGPETQYF.

V is TRBV2 and J is TRBJ2-4, with 9 bases that match TRBD2. CDR1 and CDR2 (germline): SNHLY, FYNNEI. Trimming cost V 7 bases and J 1 base; bases outside gene matches: 5. The CDR3 totals 15 residues. CDR3 nucleotide sequence: TGTGCCAGCACCTTAGCGGGAGTGGCCAAAAACATTCAGTACTTC. This encodes CASTLAGVAKNIQYF. Using reference TRBV2 and TRBJ2-4 for the parts outside the CDR3, the full variable domain is EPEVTQTPSHQVTQMGQEVILRCVPISNHLYFYWYRQILGQKVEFLVSFYNNEISEKSEIFDDQFSVERPDGSNFTLKIRSTKLEDSAMYFCASTLAGVAKNIQYFGAGTRLSVL.

The chain uses TRBV9 and TRBJ1-3, with 9 bases matching TRBD1. J was trimmed by 4 bases and V by 0 bases; bases with no gene match: 8. The germline V gene encodes CDR1 SGDLS and CDR2 YYNGEE. CDR3 length equals 17 residues. CDR3: CASSVGPPQGAGNTIYF. CDR3 nucleotides: TGTGCCAGCAGCGTAGGCCCCCCACAGGGGGCCGGAAACACCATATATTTT.

V is TRBV2 and J is TRBJ1-2; D is unresolved. The CDR3 has 14 amino acids. The germline V gene has CDR1 SNHLY and CDR2 FYNNEI. Trimming stripped 6 bases from V and 3 bases from J, with 14 bases between. This CDR3 reads CASRGRAADYGYTF. The CDR3 nucleotides are TGTGCCAGCAGAGGTCGGGCAGCGGACTATGGCTACACCTTC.

J is TRBJ2-1 and V is TRBV12-3 or TRBV12-4; no reliable D call. V was pared by 7 bases and J by 13 bases, with 14 bases between. This CDR3 is built from 11 residues. CDR3 protein: CASTHQFGQFF. Written as DNA, the CDR3 is TGTGCCAGCACCCACCAATTTGGCCAGTTCTTC.

This clone was seen once. V is TRBV21-1 and J is TRBJ2-5; TRBD2, the D gene given by the table, was not confirmed from the DNA. TRBV21-1 is annotated as a pseudogene. This CDR3 is 14 amino acids long. The CDR3 sequence is CASSKVRTSETQYF. The DNA of the CDR3 is TGTGCCAGCAGCAAAGTGCGAACGTCGGAGACCCAGTACTTC.

The chain uses TRBV9 and TRBJ2-5; 10 bases map to TRBD1. The CDR3 has 16 amino acids. Losses at the gene ends were 4 bases for V and 4 bases for J; bases not matched to a gene: 10. Germline V gene lookup returns CDR1 SGDLS and CDR2 YYNGEE. The chain's CDR3 is CASSYGLGQGLETQYF. The CDR3 nucleotides are TGTGCCAGCAGCTACGGATTGGGACAGGGGCTAGAGACCCAGTACTTC.

The chain employs TRBV24-1 and TRBJ2-2; 10 bases agree with TRBD2. V lost 0 bases, J lost 6 bases, and 15 bases stayed unmatched. The CDR3 covers 20 residues. CDR1 is KGHDR, CDR2 SFDVKD, per germline. In DNA, the CDR3 is TGTGCCACCAGTGATTTGAGAGCGGGAGGGCGTATCGACGGGCCCGGGGAGCTGTTTTTT. Translation: CATSDLRAGGRIDGPGELFF.

The V gene is TRBV19, the J gene TRBJ2-1, with 13 nucleotides matching TRBD2. Germline assignment: CDR1 LNHDA and CDR2 SQIVND (reference sequence). This CDR3 is built from 18 residues. The ends lost 4 bases at V and 1 base at J; junction bases unmatched: 7. In DNA form, the CDR3 reads TGTGCCAGTAGTACCGGACTAGCGGGAGAGGTATCCTACAATGAGCAGTTCTTC. Encoded protein: CASSTGLAGEVSYNEQFF. The whole variable domain, remainder taken from reference TRBV19 and TRBJ2-1, is DGGITQSPKYLFRKEGQNVTLSCEQNLNHDAMYWYRQDPGQGLRLIYYSQIVNDFQKGDIAEGYSVSREKKESFPLTVTSAQKNPTAFYLCASSTGLAGEVSYNEQFFGPGTRLTVL.

V and J are TRBV6-6 and TRBJ2-1; 9 bases match TRBD2. Unmatched junction bases numbered 10, after V lost 0 bases and J lost 10 bases. The CDR3 totals 16 residues. Germline values: CDR1 MNHNY, CDR2 SVGAGI (reference sequence). CDR3 amino acids: CASSYSSPGLASEQFF. The CDR3 coding sequence is TGTGCCAGCAGTTACTCGAGTCCGGGACTAGCATCCGAGCAGTTCTTC.

This clone was seen just once. The V call is TRBV7-2, the J call TRBJ1-1, with 9 bases identical to TRBD1. The CDR3 runs 14 residues. Germline assignment: CDR1 SGHTA and CDR2 FQGNSA. V shed 1 base, J shed 12 bases, and the junction held 9 bases outside the gene matches. The CDR3 sequence: CASSLDQPGQGSFF. Here the CDR3 DNA reads TGTGCCAGCAGCTTAGACCAACCGGGACAGGGATCTTTCTTT.

The V call is TRBV5-1, the J call TRBJ1-4; D is unclear. Trimming left V 4 bases short and J 2 bases short, with 9 bases between. The germline gives CDR1 SGHRS, CDR2 YFSETQ. This CDR3 is built from 14 residues. The CDR3 reads CASSISVTNEKLFF. DNA for the CDR3: TGCGCCAGCAGCATCTCAGTTACTAATGAAAAACTGTTTTTT.

CDR3 residues: CASSNTGNGNQPQHF. CDR3 sequence (DNA): TGTGCCAGCAGCAACACAGGGAATGGCAATCAGCCCCAGCATTTT. This sequence joins TRBV5-8 and TRBJ1-5, with a tentative D call TRBD1 (6 bases). From germline, CDR1 is SGHTS and CDR2 YDEGEE. V was clipped by 4 bases and J by 2 bases, with 13 bases between them. CDR3 size: 15 residues.